The T cell receptor (beta chain) under discussion was sequenced for a study of blood T cell repertoires in COVID-19. The germline CDR1 and CDR2 sequences are MNHEY and SVGAGI. This CDR3 spans 16 amino acids. J lost 7 bases, V lost 3 bases, and 11 bases had no gene match. Assay: immunoSEQ multiplex PCR; the TCRdb copy retains only in-frame clones and omits some. This sample has 180,000 or so clones, with approximately 81% found just once. In its sample, this clone was seen once. This TCR came from a person between 65 and 80 years old with COVID-19, enrolled during active disease. Sequenced input: peripheral blood. This chain links TRBV6-5 with TRBJ1-2; 10 nucleotides line up with TRBD1. The DNA of the CDR3 is TGTGCCAGCAGTTATGGGGACAGGGGTCTTAGAGGTGGCTACACCTTC. Its translation is CASSYGDRGLRGGYTF.